Presented here are 29 T cell receptor beta chains from one specimen sequenced in a study of T cell responses to AZD1222 COVID-19 vaccine. Only in-frame clones appear in the TCRdb table, and some are missing; sequencing was by immunoSEQ multiplex PCR. The sample includes some 150,000 clones, roughly 85% of them seen just once. Sequencing used peripheral blood, obtained 28 days after the second dose of the MenACWY control vaccine. The source of these receptors is an adult who received the MenACWY meningococcal vaccine as a control.

V gene TRBV5-6 combines with J gene TRBJ1-4; 8 bases align to TRBD1. Germline V CDR1 and CDR2: SGHDT, YYEEEE. V shed 0 bases and J 1 base; nucleotides not matched to a gene: 5. This CDR3 region has 17 residues. The CDR3 sequence is CASSLGTGGGTNEKLFF. The DNA of the CDR3 is TGTGCCAGCAGCTTGGGCACAGGGGGTGGAACTAATGAAAAACTGTTTTTT.

This clone was counted once. The rearrangement links TRBV28 to TRBJ1-5; no definite D call. CDR3 length equals 14 residues. The germline gives CDR1 MDHEN, CDR2 SYDVKM. Trimming shortened V by 3 bases and J by 5 bases, and 11 bases separated the two germline ends. This CDR3 reads CASSFRGAYQPQHF. Written as DNA, the CDR3 is TGTGCCAGCAGTTTCCGGGGTGCCTATCAGCCCCAGCATTTT.

The chain couples TRBV5-1 to TRBJ2-3; no clear D gene. The CDR3 sequence is 13 residues long. The V end lost 4 bases, the J end lost 8 bases, and 14 bases lay between the germline ends. Germline CDR1 is SGHRS and CDR2 is YFSETQ. Here the CDR3 DNA reads TGCGCCAGCAGCCTCACAGTAAGGACTACGCAGTATTTT. It encodes CASSLTVRTTQYF. Variable domain in full (rest from reference TRBV5-1 and TRBJ2-3): KAGVTQTPRYLIKTRGQQVTLSCSPISGHRSVSWYQQTPGQGLQFLFEYFSETQRNKGNFPGRFSGRQFSNSRSEMNVSTLELGDSALYLCASSLTVRTTQYFGPGTRLTVL.

This clone was recorded only once. The chain combines TRBV7-6 with TRBJ2-2; no clear D. The V end lost 1 base, the J end lost 0 bases, and 9 bases lay between the germline ends. The CDR3 runs to 16 residues. Germline CDR1 and CDR2: SGHVS and FNYEAQ. The CDR3 is CASSLVSAANTGELFF. CDR3 DNA: TGTGCCAGCAGCTTAGTTTCAGCCGCGAACACCGGGGAGCTGTTTTTT.

V gene TRBV5-1 combines with J gene TRBJ1-1, with a weak D call TRBD1 (5 bases). CDR3 length: 16 residues. Between the trimmed V and J ends, which lost 1 base and 11 bases, there was a span of 24 bases. In germline, CDR1 is SGHRS, CDR2 YFSETQ. CDR3 DNA: TGCGCCAGCAGCTTGTCAGGGCCAGGGTTGAATCTTGGGGCTTTCTTT. Amino acids: CASSLSGPGLNLGAFF.

This chain joins TRBV30 and TRBJ2-7; the D gene could be TRBD1 or TRBD2 (6 bases each). The CDR3 is 10 amino acids. CDR1 and CDR2 (germline): GTSNPN, SVGIG (reference sequence). The V gene lost 8 bases and the J gene lost 5 bases, with 10 bases spanning the gap. This CDR3 is CAVGGHEQYF. The CDR3 DNA reads TGTGCCGTCGGGGGCCACGAGCAGTACTTC.

The chain employs TRBV7-8 and TRBJ2-2; tentative D call: TRBD2 (6 bases). V was pared by 4 bases and J by 7 bases, with 19 bases between. Germline lookup yields CDR1 SGHVS and CDR2 FQNEAQ. The CDR3 runs to 16 residues. CDR3 bases: TGTGCCAGCAGCTCCGGGGGATACAGCTACGGCGGGGAGCTGTTTTTT. Translated, it gives CASSSGGYSYGGELFF.

The genes are TRBV5-5 and TRBJ2-2, with D tentatively TRBD1 (5 bases). Trimming removed 3 bases at V and 3 bases at J, with 9 bases between. From germline, CDR1 is SGHKS and CDR2 YYEKEE (reference sequence). CDR3 length: 14 residues. CDR3 sequence (DNA): TGTGCCAGCAGCTCCAGGGTTGACACCGGGGAGCTGTTTTTT. Its protein product is CASSSRVDTGELFF.

This chain uses TRBV10-1 with TRBJ1-2; 8 bases map to TRBD1. After removal of 5 bases from V and 7 bases from J, the junction contained 6 bases not matched to a gene. Germline CDR1 and CDR2: WNHNN and SYGVQD (reference sequence). This CDR3 contains 13 residues. The CDR3 is CASSNGQGGGYTF. The CDR3 DNA is TGCGCCAGCAGTAACGGACAGGGTGGTGGCTACACCTTC.

This clone has just a few counts. J is TRBJ2-5 and V is TRBV14, with D uncertain. V gave up 0 bases and J gave up 5 bases, with 19 bases separating them. This CDR3 is built from 17 residues. Per germline, CDR1 SGHDN and CDR2 FVKESK. The CDR3 DNA reads as TGTGCCAGCAGCCAAGATCCCGTAGCAATAGGTCTTGAGACCCAGTACTTC. Protein sequence: CASSQDPVAIGLETQYF.

V usage is TRBV6-5 and J usage is TRBJ2-6, with D uncertain. CDR3 size: 15 residues. Trimming removed 5 bases from V and 0 bases from J, with 8 bases in between. Germline V gene sequence: CDR1 MNHEY, CDR2 SVGAGI. CDR3 residues: CASSPDRSGANVLTF. Written as DNA, the CDR3 is TGTGCCAGCAGTCCCGACCGCTCTGGGGCCAACGTCCTGACTTTC.

The count of this clone is one. CDR3 DNA: TGCGCCAGCAGTGCGGCAAGCTCTGAAGCTTTCTTT. Protein product: CASSAASSEAFF. The chain employs TRBV10-2 and TRBJ1-1; the D is unclear. Trimming pared 4 bases from V and 6 bases from J, leaving 9 bases between. This CDR3 spans 12 amino acids. The germline V gene encodes CDR1 WSHSY and CDR2 SAAADI.

This clone was counted once. The chain recombines TRBV6-5 with TRBJ1-6; no definite D call. Germline loops: CDR1 MNHEY, CDR2 SVGAGI. The ends were cut back, 3 bases at V and 4 bases at J, with 13 bases in the middle. The CDR3 covers 16 residues. In DNA, the CDR3 is TGTGCCAGCAGTTATGTAAGGGCTCTGTATAATTCACCCCTCCACTTT. Amino acid sequence: CASSYVRALYNSPLHF.

This clone was seen only a few times. The chain combines TRBV5-4 with TRBJ2-2; TRBD1 matches at 10 bases. The CDR3 runs to 18 residues. CDR1 and CDR2 from the germline V gene are SGHNT and YYREEE (reference sequence). Germline trimming cut 4 bases from V and 5 bases from J; bases unmatched to any gene: 14. The CDR3 DNA follows: TGTGCCAGCAGCCCTACACCCCCGGGACAGGGGTCTACCGGGGAGCTGTTTTTT. Translation gives CASSPTPPGQGSTGELFF.

This chain connects TRBV6-5 to TRBJ2-7; the D gene is possibly TRBD2 (6 bases). Germline V gives CDR1 MNHEY, CDR2 SVGAGI. The CDR3 loop spans 12 amino acids. The CDR3 DNA reads TGTTCGGGGGAAAGCAGAACCCACGAGCAGTACGTC. It translates to CSGESRTHEQYV.

J is TRBJ2-1 and V is TRBV15; D is unclear. The ends were cut back, 5 bases at V and 6 bases at J, with 11 bases in the middle. Germline assignment: CDR1 LNHNV and CDR2 YYDKDF (reference sequence). There are 13 residues in the CDR3. CDR3 sequence (DNA): TGTGCCACCAGCGGCAGATTGGGCAATGAGCAGTTCTTC. Translation gives CATSGRLGNEQFF.

The rearrangement joins TRBV27 to TRBJ2-5; D is uncertain. V lost 7 bases and J lost 6, with 6 bases in between. CDR1 and CDR2 from the germline V gene are MNHEY and SMNVEV (reference sequence). The CDR3 covers 10 residues. CDR3 residues: CASTVKTQYF. The CDR3 nucleotides read TGTGCCAGCACTGTAAAGACCCAGTACTTC.

This clone was counted between two and nine times. V and J are TRBV28 and TRBJ1-2; TRBD1 aligns across 7 bases. Germline V gene sequence: CDR1 MDHEN, CDR2 SYDVKM. V lost 7 bases to trimming and J lost 0 bases; unmatched junction nucleotides: 8. The CDR3 is 15 residues long. CDR3 amino acids: CASKTGSTTNYGYTF. As DNA, the CDR3 is TGTGCCAGCAAGACAGGGAGTACGACTAACTATGGCTACACCTTC.

The chain carries TRBV19 and TRBJ1-5, with D maybe TRBD1 (6 bases). The CDR3 has 15 amino acids. The germline V and J ends were trimmed by 3 bases and 1 base, with 10 bases remaining between them. Germline assignment: CDR1 LNHDA and CDR2 SQIVND (reference sequence). CDR3 in amino acids: CASSMHRASNQPQHF. DNA of the CDR3: TGTGCCAGTAGTATGCACAGGGCGAGCAATCAGCCCCAGCATTTT. The full variable domain, in which reference TRBV19 and TRBJ1-5 provide the parts outside the CDR3, is DGGITQSPKYLFRKEGQNVTLSCEQNLNHDAMYWYRQDPGQGLRLIYYSQIVNDFQKGDIAEGYSVSREKKESFPLTVTSAQKNPTAFYLCASSMHRASNQPQHFGDGTRLSIL.

V usage is TRBV19 and J usage is TRBJ1-6, with 7 nucleotides matching TRBD1. This CDR3 is built from 14 residues. The germline V gene encodes CDR1 LNHDA and CDR2 SQIVND (reference sequence). With V trimmed by 3 bases and J by 10 bases, 6 bases remained unmatched. The CDR3 DNA sequence: TGTGCCAGTAGTATCACAGGGGCCCAGTCACCCCTCCACTTT. Protein product: CASSITGAQSPLHF.

The sample holds one count of this clone. The CDR3 nucleotides are TGTGCCACCAGCAGCGGTGGACGGACCTACACTGAAGCTTTCTTT. Translated: CATSSGGRTYTEAFF. The V gene is TRBV15, the J gene TRBJ1-1; no clear D. The CDR3 extends over 15 amino acids. Trimming took off 3 bases at V and 3 bases at J, with 14 bases between the two ends. Germline V gene lookup returns CDR1 LNHNV and CDR2 YYDKDF (reference sequence).

V gene TRBV5-1 combines with J gene TRBJ1-1; the D gene is possibly TRBD1 (6 bases). Germline-derived CDR1 and CDR2 are SGHRS and YFSETQ. V was shortened by 1 base and J by 1 base, with 14 bases between the two germline ends. This CDR3 is built from 16 residues. In DNA form, the CDR3 reads TGCGCCAGCAGCTTGACAGGGCTTGGGGCGAACACTGAAGCTTTCTTT. Protein: CASSLTGLGANTEAFF.

This chain connects TRBV24-1 to TRBJ1-5, with D perhaps TRBD1 (5 bases). The CDR3 loop spans 16 amino acids. The V and J ends lost 2 bases and 1 base respectively, with 11 bases between them. Germline CDR1 and CDR2: KGHDR and SFDVKD. Here the CDR3 DNA reads TGTGCCACCAGTGATTCGGGACTCCCGAGCAATCAGCCCCAGCATTTT. This codes for CATSDSGLPSNQPQHF.

The chain recombines TRBV19 with TRBJ1-2, with D tentatively TRBD1 (6 bases). CDR1 LNHDA and CDR2 SQIVND come from the germline V gene (reference sequence). The V end was cut by 4 bases, the J end by 3 bases, with 9 bases between. CDR3 length: 13 residues. For the CDR3, the DNA is TGTGCCAGTAGTAGGGGGGGCTACTATGGCTACACCTTC. Translation gives CASSRGGYYGYTF.

The chain links TRBV29-1 to TRBJ1-1; TRBD1 might be the D (6 bases). Per germline, CDR1 SQVTM and CDR2 ANQGSEA. The CDR3 has 14 amino acids. Trimming left V 2 bases short and J 4 bases short, with 14 bases between. The CDR3 sequence is CSVENGGGGTEAFF. The CDR3 bases are TGCAGCGTTGAAAATGGAGGGGGGGGCACTGAAGCTTTCTTT.

J is TRBJ2-5 and V is TRBV18, with no clear D. The germline V and J ends were trimmed by 0 bases and 5 bases, with 4 bases remaining between them. This CDR3 contains 12 residues. Germline loops: CDR1 KGHSH, CDR2 LQKENI. CDR3 residues: CASSPPMETQYF. The CDR3 nucleotides are TGTGCCAGCTCACCACCGATGGAGACCCAGTACTTC.

The chain uses TRBV29-1 and TRBJ1-1; no clear D gene. The germline V and J ends were trimmed by 5 bases and 0 bases, with 10 bases remaining between them. This CDR3 has 13 residues. Germline assignment: CDR1 SQVTM and CDR2 ANQGSEA. The CDR3 DNA reads TGCAGCGTTCGTCTAAACCTGAACACTGAAGCTTTCTTT. Translation gives CSVRLNLNTEAFF.

This sequence joins TRBV27 and TRBJ2-3; D possibly uses TRBD1 or TRBD2 (5 bases each). The V gene lost 6 bases and the J gene lost 0 bases, with 19 bases spanning the gap. The germline CDR1 and CDR2 sequences are MNHEY and SMNVEV (reference sequence). The length of the CDR3 is 17 residues. The CDR3 DNA sequence: TGTGCCAGCAGAACTTATCCGGGGACGGCTAGCACAGATACGCAGTATTTT. Protein product: CASRTYPGTASTDTQYF.

V gene TRBV18 combines with J gene TRBJ2-2, with TRBD1 as a possible D gene (6 bases). Looked up from germline, CDR1 is KGHSH and CDR2 is LQKENI. The CDR3 runs 14 residues. Trimming removed 5 bases at V and 2 bases at J, with 9 bases between. CDR3 coding DNA: TGTGCCAGCTCAACGGACAGTAACACCGGGGAGCTGTTTTTT. Its translation is CASSTDSNTGELFF.